This TCR beta chain was captured in a study of T-cell memory formation after mild COVID-19. TCRdb recomputed calls from the 5' RACE reads with MiXCR, one row per CDR3 protein. The sample holds 100,000 to 150,000 distinct CDR3 sequences, approximately 15% seen once. This clonotype was seen many times. Germline trimming cut 4 bases from V and 2 bases from J; bases unmatched to any gene: 13. The CDR3 loop spans 17 amino acids. Germline V gene sequence: CDR1 SGHRS, CDR2 YFSETQ. This TCR derives from a man younger than 35 who had mild COVID-19 (a few samples of this study predate the infection). Cell type and time point are not known. The source material was PBMCs or a T cell subset sorted from them (not recorded which). V is TRBV5-1 and J is TRBJ2-3, with 7 nucleotides matching TRBD2. The CDR3 DNA sequence: TGCGCCAGCAGCCCCTACTCGGGCGGGGGAGCCACAGATACGCAGTATTTT. It yields the protein CASSPYSGGGATDTQYF.